These T cell receptor beta chains were read from a single sample in a study of monozygotic twins with cystic fibrosis. Sequencing used immunoSEQ multiplex PCR; TCRdb keeps in-frame clones, though not all of them. The sample carries 12,000 to 15,000 clones, 95% to 99% recorded once. Sequenced: blood. These receptors were collected from a girl aged 2 to 9 with cystic fibrosis. Both conserved end residues are part of each CDR3. The D gene is left open where the match is weak.

d_call,v_call,cdr3_aa
TRBD1,TRBV6-1,CASSEVAGGIGSYEQYF
TRBD2,TRBV9,CASSAPGLGGQTQYF
-,TRBV14,CASSPEEVVRNTEAFF
TRBD1,TRBV5-1,CASSLDPRTGLNTGELFF
-,TRBV9,CASSVNSGNTGELFF
-,TRBV5-4,CASRASSSYEQYF
TRBD1,TRBV6-6,CASSYPKQGAGYGYTF
TRBD1,TRBV11-2,CASRLGGQGAYEQYF
-,TRBV7-2,CASSLVSVDYSQETQYF
-,TRBV14,CASSPRGYYNTEAFF
TRBD2,TRBV5-6,CASSLDGGRGSYEQYF
-,TRBV7-8,CASSPPGRRNYEQYF
TRBD1,TRBV28,CASSSYQGDGNQPQHF
-,TRBV30,CAWSPLPGQGFGESTEAFF
-,TRBV5-4,CASSPRDGTYEQYF
TRBD1,TRBV9,CASSASRQGSGETQYF
-,TRBV30,CAWNDIPNEKLFF
-,TRBV5-4,CASSPGQSSYEQYF
TRBD1,TRBV7-9,CASSPPYPGQGLNEQFF
TRBD2,TRBV4-3,CASSRLLAGVETQYF
TRBD1,TRBV5-1,CASSLAPGGPDTQYF
TRBD2,TRBV27,CASSLSMRGTSGLTGELFF
-,TRBV4-1,CASSQVEGLANYGYTF
-,TRBV7-2,CASSSRRARESYEQYF
TRBD1,TRBV27,CASSLPLRTGEYRSNQPQHF
-,TRBV2,CASEVQGDTEAFF
-,TRBV6-6,CASSSGHRNQPQHF
-,TRBV9,CASSALLGETQYF
TRBD2,TRBV7-9,CASSSSGRGNEQFF
-,TRBV6-5,CASRSGSRANTEAFF
TRBD1,TRBV10-3,CAIRSTGTGSEQYF
-,TRBV6-5,CASSYSGSGYNEQFF
-,TRBV5-6,CASSWTELPTYNEQFF
-,TRBV18,CASSPAPLVSANTIYF
-,TRBV2,CASKGGNTEAFF
TRBD1,TRBV6-6,CASSYTGTGAAETQYF
TRBD1,TRBV28,CASSLSRQGNGYTF
TRBD2,TRBV19,CASSKREGRRNEQFF
-,TRBV4-3,CASSQISPAQGRQETQYF
TRBD1,TRBV29-1,CSANRGGPGEAFF
TRBD1,TRBV6-5,CASSYLRGLREAFF
TRBD1,TRBV19,CASSGDRAHEQYF
TRBD1,TRBV6-5,CASSYDRAPGNTIYF
TRBD2,TRBV10-3,CAISPGLAESEQFF
-,TRBV6-5,CASSYSRPSYEQYF
-,TRBV2,CASSEVWGGGEAFF
-,TRBV19,CASSPGVTPANEQFF
TRBD1,TRBV4-3,CASSQGQGAFNEKLFF
-,TRBV19,CASSIKAFSNQPQHF
-,TRBV10-3,CALGGTQNEQYF
-,TRBV10-3,CAISYLKGTDTQYF
-,TRBV7-2,CASSSQITYEQYF
-,TRBV7-9,CASSLGMPGANVLTF
-,TRBV27,CASSPRDATQYF
TRBD1,TRBV4-1,CASSHLQGAHGELFF
TRBD1,TRBV30,CAWSGAGQIFNQPQHF
-,TRBV30,CAWRSERATYNEQFF
TRBD1,TRBV7-6,CASSPGTGVHEQYF